This TCR beta chain derives from a study of T-cell reconstitution after alpha-beta-depleted transplantation in children. Findings and limits, study-wide: When one year had passed after transplant, most T-cell counts and diversity came from newly produced T cells. Elevated TCRbeta diversity at day 60 was traced, in some patients, to surviving recipient T cells and thymic progenitors. It was reported that alpha-beta T cells came from several hundred expanded graft clones (about two months after transplant).

Preparation of the TCRbeta library involved a method that used unique molecular identifiers. Via MiXCR, TCRdb re-called the PCR reads, giving one row per CDR3 protein. The sample records about 980,000 distinct CDR3 sequences, less than 30% being singletons. This clonotype was recorded a few times. The antigen remains unidentified. CDR1 and CDR2 (germline): SGHTA, FQGNSA. The CDR3 spans 12 residues. V lost 5 bases and J 4 bases, leaving 3 bases between the germline ends. Sample: PBMCs, mostly from graft donor cells, taken 360 days after TCRalphabeta/CD19-depleted stem cell transplant. This TCR came from a boy younger than two who had a stem cell transplant for SCID, so the T cells may come from the graft donor. The chain recombines TRBV7-2 with TRBJ1-6; D gene ambiguous. The CDR3 DNA reads as TGTGCCAGCAGCCCTTATAATTCACCCCTCCACTTT. Translating gives CASSPYNSPLHF.